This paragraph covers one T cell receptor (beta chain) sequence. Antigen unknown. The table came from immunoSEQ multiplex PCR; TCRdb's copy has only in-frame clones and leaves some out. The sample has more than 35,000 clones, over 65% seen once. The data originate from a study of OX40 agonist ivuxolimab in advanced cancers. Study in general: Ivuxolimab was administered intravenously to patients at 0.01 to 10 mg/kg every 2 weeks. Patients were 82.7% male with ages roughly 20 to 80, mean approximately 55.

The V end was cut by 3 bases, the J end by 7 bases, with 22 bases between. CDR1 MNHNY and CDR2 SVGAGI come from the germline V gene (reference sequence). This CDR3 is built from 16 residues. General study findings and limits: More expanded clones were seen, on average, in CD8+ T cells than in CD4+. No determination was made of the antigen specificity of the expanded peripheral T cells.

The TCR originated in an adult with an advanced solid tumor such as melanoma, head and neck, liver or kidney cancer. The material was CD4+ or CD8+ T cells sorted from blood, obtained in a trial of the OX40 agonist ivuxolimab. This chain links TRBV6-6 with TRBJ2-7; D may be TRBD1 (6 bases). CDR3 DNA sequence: TGTGCCAGCAGTTATCACCCAGGGCCGGCAGGGGATGAGCAGTACTTC. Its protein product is CASSYHPGPAGDEQYF.